This T cell receptor (beta chain) was recorded in a study of OX40 agonist ivuxolimab in advanced cancers. Looking at the study overall: In three patients, partial responses were observed, one with hepatocellular carcinoma and two with cutaneous melanoma. Study-level results: Relative to CD4+ cells, CD8+ T cells on average had more expanded clones. At 0.1 to 3.0 mg/kg and by week 6, clonal expansion occurred in CD4+ and CD8+ blood T cells.

This CDR3 is built from 16 residues. V was clipped by 2 bases and J by 0 bases, with 14 bases between them. Germline CDR1 SEHNR, CDR2 FQNEAQ (reference sequence). Regarding this clone: The antigen is undetermined.

The assay was immunoSEQ multiplex PCR, and TCRdb's table has in-frame clones only and misses some. Among around 20,000 clones listed, 65% to 85% were seen once. This chain joins TRBV7-9 and TRBJ2-7; possible D gene TRBD2, 6 bases. This sequence originates from an adult with an advanced solid tumor such as melanoma, head and neck, liver or kidney cancer. Sequencing was performed on CD4+ or CD8+ T cells sorted from blood, taken in a trial of the OX40 agonist ivuxolimab. CDR3 residues: CASSLSSAGSSYEQYF. CDR3 coding DNA: TGTGCCAGCAGCTTATCGTCCGCGGGAAGCTCCTACGAGCAGTACTTC.